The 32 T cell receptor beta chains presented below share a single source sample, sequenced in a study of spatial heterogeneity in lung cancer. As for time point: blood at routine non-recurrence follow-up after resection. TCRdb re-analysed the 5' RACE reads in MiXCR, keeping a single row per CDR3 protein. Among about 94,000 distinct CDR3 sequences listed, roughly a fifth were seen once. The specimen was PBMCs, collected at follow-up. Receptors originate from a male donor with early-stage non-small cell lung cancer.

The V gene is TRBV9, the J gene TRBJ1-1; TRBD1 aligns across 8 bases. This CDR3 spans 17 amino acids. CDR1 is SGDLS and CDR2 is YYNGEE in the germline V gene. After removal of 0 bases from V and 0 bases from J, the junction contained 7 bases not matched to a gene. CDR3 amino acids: CASSVVGQAAMNTEAFF. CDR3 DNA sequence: TGTGCCAGCAGCGTAGTGGGACAGGCCGCGATGAACACTGAAGCTTTCTTT.

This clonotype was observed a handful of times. The CDR3 spells CASSSSGGTGEQFF. The CDR3 nucleotides are TGTGCCAGCAGTTCTAGCGGGGGGACTGGTGAGCAGTTCTTC. V gene TRBV6-2 or TRBV6-3 combines with J gene TRBJ2-1; 11 bases align to TRBD2. The germline V gene has CDR1 MNHEY and CDR2 SVGEGT. This CDR3 comprises 14 residues. V shed 4 bases and J 9 bases; nucleotides not matched to a gene: 5.

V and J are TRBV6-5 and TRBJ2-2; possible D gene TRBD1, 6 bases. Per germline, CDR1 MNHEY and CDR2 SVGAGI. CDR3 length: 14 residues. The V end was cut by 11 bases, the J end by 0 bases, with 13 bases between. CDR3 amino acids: CAGRQASNTGELFF. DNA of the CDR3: TGTGCCGGAAGACAGGCCTCGAACACCGGGGAGCTGTTTTTT.

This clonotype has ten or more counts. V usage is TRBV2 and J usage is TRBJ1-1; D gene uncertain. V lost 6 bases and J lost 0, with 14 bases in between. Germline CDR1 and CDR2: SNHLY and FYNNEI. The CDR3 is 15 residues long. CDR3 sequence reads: CASRRGQTLNTEAFF. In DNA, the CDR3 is TGTGCCAGCAGGCGCGGTCAGACCCTGAACACTGAAGCTTTCTTT.

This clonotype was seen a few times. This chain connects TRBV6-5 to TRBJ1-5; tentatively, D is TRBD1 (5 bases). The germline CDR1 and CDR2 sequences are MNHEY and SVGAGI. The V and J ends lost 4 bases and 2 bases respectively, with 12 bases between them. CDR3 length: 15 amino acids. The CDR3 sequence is CASSSKRGGNQPQHF. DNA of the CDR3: TGTGCCAGCAGTTCCAAACGGGGCGGCAATCAGCCCCAGCATTTT.

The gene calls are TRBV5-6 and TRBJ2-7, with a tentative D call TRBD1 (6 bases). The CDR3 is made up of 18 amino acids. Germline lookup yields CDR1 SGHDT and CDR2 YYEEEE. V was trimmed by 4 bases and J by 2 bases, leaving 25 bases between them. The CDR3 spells CASSPRRSRGQKTYEQYV. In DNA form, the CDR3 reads TGTGCCAGCAGCCCCCGCAGATCGAGAGGACAGAAGACCTACGAGCAGTACGTC.

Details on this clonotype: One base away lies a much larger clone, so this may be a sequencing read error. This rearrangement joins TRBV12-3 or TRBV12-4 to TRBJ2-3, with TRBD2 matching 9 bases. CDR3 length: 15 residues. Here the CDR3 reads CASSATSGRTDTLYF. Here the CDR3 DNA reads TGTGCCAGCAGCGCTACTAGCGGGCGCACAGATACGCTGTATTTT.

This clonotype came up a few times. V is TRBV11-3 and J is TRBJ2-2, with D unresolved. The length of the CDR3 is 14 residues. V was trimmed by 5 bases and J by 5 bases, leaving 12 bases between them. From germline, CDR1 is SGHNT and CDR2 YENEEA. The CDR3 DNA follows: TGTGCCAGCAGCCCTTTGGCTGGGACCGGGGAGCTGTTTTTT. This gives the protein CASSPLAGTGELFF. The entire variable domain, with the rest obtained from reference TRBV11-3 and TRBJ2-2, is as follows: EAGVVQSPRYKIIEKKQPVAFWCNPISGHNTLYWYLQNLGQGPELLIRYENEEAVDDSQLPKDRFSAERLKGVDSTLKIQPAELGDSAVYLCASSPLAGTGELFFGEGSRLTVL.

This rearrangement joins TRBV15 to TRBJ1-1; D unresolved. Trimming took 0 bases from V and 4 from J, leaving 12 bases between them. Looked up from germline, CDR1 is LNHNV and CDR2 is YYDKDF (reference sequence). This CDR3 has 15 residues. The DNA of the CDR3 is TGTGCCACCAGCAGAGAGAGACCAGGATCCACTGAAGCTTTCTTT. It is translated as CATSRERPGSTEAFF.

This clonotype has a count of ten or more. The CDR3 DNA is TGCAGTGCTGACAGGCCCCAAGCCAAAAACATTCAGTACTTC. Its protein is CSADRPQAKNIQYF. The V gene is TRBV20-1, the J gene TRBJ2-4; D is possibly TRBD1 (6 bases). The CDR3 spans 14 residues. The V end lost 5 bases, the J end lost 0 bases, and 11 bases lay between the germline ends. Germline-derived CDR1 and CDR2 are DFQATT and SNEGSKA (reference sequence).

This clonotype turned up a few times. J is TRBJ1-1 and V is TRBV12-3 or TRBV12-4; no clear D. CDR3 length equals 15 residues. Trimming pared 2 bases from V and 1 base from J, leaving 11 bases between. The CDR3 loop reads CASSLLYGQNTEAFF. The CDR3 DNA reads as TGTGCCAGCAGTTTATTGTACGGTCAGAACACTGAAGCTTTCTTT.

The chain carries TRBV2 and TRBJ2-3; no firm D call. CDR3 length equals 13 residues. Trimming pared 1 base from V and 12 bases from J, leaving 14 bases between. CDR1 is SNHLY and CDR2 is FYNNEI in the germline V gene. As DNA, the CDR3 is TGTGCCAGCAGTGAAGAAAGTCTACCCATTCAGTATTTT. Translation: CASSEESLPIQYF.

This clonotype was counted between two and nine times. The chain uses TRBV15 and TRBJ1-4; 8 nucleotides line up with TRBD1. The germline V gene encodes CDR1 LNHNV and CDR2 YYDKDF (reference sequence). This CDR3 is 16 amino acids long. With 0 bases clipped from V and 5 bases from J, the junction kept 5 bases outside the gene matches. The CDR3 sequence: CATSREATGANEKLFF. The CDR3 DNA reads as TGTGCCACCAGCAGAGAAGCGACAGGGGCGAATGAAAAACTGTTTTTT.

The DNA for the CDR3 is TGCGCCAGCCTAGCGGAGAACACCGGGGAGCTGTTTTTT. Residues: CASLAENTGELFF. The genes are TRBV5-1 and TRBJ2-2, with 7 bases fitting TRBD2. The CDR3 has 13 residues. Germline V gives CDR1 SGHRS, CDR2 YFSETQ. Trimming removed 7 bases from V and 1 base from J; junction bases left unmatched: 1.

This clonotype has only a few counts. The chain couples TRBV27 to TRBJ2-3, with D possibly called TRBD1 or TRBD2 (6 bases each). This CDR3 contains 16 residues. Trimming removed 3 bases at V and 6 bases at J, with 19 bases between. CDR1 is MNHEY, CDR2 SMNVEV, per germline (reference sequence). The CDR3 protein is CASSFRRDQGGDTQYF. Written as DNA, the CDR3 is TGTGCCAGCAGTTTCCGCCGGGACCAAGGGGGGGATACGCAGTATTTT.

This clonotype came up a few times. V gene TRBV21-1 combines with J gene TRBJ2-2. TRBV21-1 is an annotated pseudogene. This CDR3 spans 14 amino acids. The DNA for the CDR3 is TGTGCCAGCAGCAGTTGTTGGTCGGCCGGGGAGCTGTTTTTT. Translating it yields CASSSCWSAGELFF.

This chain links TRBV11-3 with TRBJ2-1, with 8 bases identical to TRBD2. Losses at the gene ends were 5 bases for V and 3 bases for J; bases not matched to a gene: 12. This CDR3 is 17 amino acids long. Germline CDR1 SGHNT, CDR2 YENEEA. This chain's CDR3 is CASSQGGASGSYNEQFF. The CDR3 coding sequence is TGTGCCAGCAGCCAAGGGGGAGCGAGCGGGAGCTACAATGAGCAGTTCTTC. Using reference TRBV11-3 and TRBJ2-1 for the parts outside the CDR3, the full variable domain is EAGVVQSPRYKIIEKKQPVAFWCNPISGHNTLYWYLQNLGQGPELLIRYENEEAVDDSQLPKDRFSAERLKGVDSTLKIQPAELGDSAVYLCASSQGGASGSYNEQFFGPGTRLTVL.

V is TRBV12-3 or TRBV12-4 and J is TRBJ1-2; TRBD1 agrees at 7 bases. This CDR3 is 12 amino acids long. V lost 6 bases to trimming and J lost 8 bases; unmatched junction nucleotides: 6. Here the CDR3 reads CASRNNRGGYTF. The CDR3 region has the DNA TGTGCCAGCAGGAATAACAGGGGCGGCTACACCTTC.

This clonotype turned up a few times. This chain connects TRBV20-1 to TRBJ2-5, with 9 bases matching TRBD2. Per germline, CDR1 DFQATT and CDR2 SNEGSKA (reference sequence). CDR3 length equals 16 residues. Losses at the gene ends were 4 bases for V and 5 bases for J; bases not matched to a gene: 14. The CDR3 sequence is CSAILAGGGTVETQYF. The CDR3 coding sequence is TGCAGTGCTATTTTGGCGGGAGGGGGGACTGTGGAGACCCAGTACTTC.

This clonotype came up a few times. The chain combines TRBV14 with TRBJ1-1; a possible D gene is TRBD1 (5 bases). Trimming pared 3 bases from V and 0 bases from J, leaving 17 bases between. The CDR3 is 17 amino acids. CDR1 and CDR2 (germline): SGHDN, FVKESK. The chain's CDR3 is CASSQLSGSVMNTEAFF. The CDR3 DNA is TGTGCCAGCAGCCAGTTATCAGGGAGTGTCATGAACACTGAAGCTTTCTTT.

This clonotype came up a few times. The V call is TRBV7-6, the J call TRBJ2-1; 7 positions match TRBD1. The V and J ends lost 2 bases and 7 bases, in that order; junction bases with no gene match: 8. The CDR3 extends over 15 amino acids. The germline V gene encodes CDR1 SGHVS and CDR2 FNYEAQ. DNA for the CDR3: TGTGCCAGCAGCTTAAGATCAGGGGGAAGGAATGAGCAGTTCTTC. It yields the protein CASSLRSGGRNEQFF.

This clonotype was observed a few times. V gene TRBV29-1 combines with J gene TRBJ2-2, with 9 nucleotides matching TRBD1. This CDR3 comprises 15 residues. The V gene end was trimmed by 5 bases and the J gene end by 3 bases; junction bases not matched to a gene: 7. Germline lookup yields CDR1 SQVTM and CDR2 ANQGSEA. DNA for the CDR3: TGCAGCGTTAAAACCGGGACAGGGTACACCGGGGAGCTGTTTTTT. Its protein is CSVKTGTGYTGELFF.

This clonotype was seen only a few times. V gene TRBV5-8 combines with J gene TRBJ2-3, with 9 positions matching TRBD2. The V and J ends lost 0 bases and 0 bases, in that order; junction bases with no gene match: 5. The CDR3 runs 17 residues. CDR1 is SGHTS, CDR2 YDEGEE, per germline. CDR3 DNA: TGTGCCAGCAGCTTGGCCGTAGCGGGAGCTAGCACAGATACGCAGTATTTT. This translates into CASSLAVAGASTDTQYF.

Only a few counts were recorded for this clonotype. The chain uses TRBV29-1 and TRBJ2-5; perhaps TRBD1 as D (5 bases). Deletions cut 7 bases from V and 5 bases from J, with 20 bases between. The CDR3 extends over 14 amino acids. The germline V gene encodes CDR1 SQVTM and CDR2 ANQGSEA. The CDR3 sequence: CSAGVQASGETQYF. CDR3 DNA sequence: TGCAGCGCCGGAGTACAGGCCTCCGGGGAGACCCAGTACTTC.

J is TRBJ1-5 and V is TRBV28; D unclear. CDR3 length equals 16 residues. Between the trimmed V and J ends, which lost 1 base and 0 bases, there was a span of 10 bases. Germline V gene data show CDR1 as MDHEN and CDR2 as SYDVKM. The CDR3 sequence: CASSLSFQFSNQPQHF. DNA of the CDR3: TGTGCCAGCAGTTTATCCTTCCAGTTTAGCAATCAGCCCCAGCATTTT.

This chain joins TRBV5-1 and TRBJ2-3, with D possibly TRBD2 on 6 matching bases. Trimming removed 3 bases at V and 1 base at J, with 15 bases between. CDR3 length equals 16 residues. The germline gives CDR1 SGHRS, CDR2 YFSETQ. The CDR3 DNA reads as TGCGCCAGCAGCTCCGGGGCGGGGAGCGGCACAGATACGCAGTATTTT. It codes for CASSSGAGSGTDTQYF.

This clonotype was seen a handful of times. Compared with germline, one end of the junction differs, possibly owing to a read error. The CDR3 here is CASQRQDQEAQYF. The CDR3 nucleotides read TGTGCCAGCCAGAGACAGGACCAAGAGGCCCAGTACTTC. J is TRBJ2-5 and V is TRBV18; possibly TRBD1 for D (6 bases). The CDR3 contains 13 residues. The germline V gene encodes CDR1 KGHSH and CDR2 LQKENI.

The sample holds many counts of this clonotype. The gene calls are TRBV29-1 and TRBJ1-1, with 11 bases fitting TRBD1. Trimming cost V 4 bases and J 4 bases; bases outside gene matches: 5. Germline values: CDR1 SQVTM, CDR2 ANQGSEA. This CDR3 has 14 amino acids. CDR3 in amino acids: CSVVRGTGGTEAFF. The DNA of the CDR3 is TGCAGCGTTGTACGCGGGACAGGGGGCACTGAAGCTTTCTTT.

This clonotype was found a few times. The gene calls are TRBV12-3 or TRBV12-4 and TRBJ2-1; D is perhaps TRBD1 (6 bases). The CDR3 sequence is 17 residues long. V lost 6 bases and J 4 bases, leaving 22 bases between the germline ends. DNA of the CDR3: TGTGCCAGCAGGCTAGAACAGGGCCTAGGGGGATACAATGAGCAGTTCTTC. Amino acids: CASRLEQGLGGYNEQFF.

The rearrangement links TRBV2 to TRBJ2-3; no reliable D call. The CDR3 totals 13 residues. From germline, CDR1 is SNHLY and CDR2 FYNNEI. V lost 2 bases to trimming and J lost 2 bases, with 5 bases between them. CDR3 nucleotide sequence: TGTGCCAGCAGTGAACCGAACACAGATACGCAGTATTTT. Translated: CASSEPNTDTQYF. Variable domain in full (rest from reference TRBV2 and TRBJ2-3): EPEVTQTPSHQVTQMGQEVILRCVPISNHLYFYWYRQILGQKVEFLVSFYNNEISEKSEIFDDQFSVERPDGSNFTLKIRSTKLEDSAMYFCASSEPNTDTQYFGPGTRLTVL.

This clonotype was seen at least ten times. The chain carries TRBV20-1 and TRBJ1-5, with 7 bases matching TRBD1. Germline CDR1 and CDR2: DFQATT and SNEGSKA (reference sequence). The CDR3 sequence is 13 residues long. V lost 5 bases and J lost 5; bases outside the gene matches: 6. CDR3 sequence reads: CSAQQGNDQPQHF. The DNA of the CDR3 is TGCAGTGCTCAACAGGGGAATGATCAGCCCCAGCATTTT.

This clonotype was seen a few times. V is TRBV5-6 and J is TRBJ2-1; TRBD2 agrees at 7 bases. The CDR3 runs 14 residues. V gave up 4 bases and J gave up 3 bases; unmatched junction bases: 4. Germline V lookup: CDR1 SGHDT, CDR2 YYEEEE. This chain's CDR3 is CASSLERDYNEQFF. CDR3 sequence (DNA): TGTGCCAGCAGCCTCGAGCGGGACTACAATGAGCAGTTCTTC. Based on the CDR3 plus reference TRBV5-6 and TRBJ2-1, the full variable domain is DAGVTQSPTHLIKTRGQQVTLRCSPKSGHDTVSWYQQALGQGPQFIFQYYEEEERQRGNFPDRFSGHQFPNYSSELNVNALLLGDSALYLCASSLERDYNEQFFGPGTRLTVL.